Listed below are T cell receptor beta chains from one sample, sequenced in a study of blood T cells in healthy people across ages. TCRdb reprocessed the 5' RACE reads with MiXCR, giving one entry per CDR3 protein. This table holds about 1.4 million distinct CDR3 sequences, 59% found once. Sample: blood. These receptors all stem from a man younger than 30 in good health. Each CDR3 is given with its conserved first and last residue. A D gene is named only where the DNA matches it firmly. Clone size is given for some rows only: seen once, a few or many times, or a class if the clone is expanded.

v_call	d_call	j_call	clone_size	cdr3_aa	cdr3_nt
TRBV5-8	TRBD2	TRBJ2-7	-	CASSLGAGLVYEQYF	TGTGCCAGCAGCTTGGGTGCGGGACTAGTTTACGAGCAGTACTTC
TRBV13	TRBD1	TRBJ2-5	few	CASSPRTGNQETQYF	TGTGCCAGCAGCCCCCGGACAGGGAATCAAGAGACCCAGTACTTC
TRBV7-9	TRBD1	TRBJ2-5	many	CASSPTGRETQYF	TGTGCCAGCAGCCCGACAGGGCGAGAGACCCAGTACTTC
TRBV20-1	-	TRBJ2-5	-	CSGKRASGQETQYF	TGCAGTGGAAAAAGGGCGAGCGGCCAAGAGACCCAGTACTTC
TRBV28	-	TRBJ2-3	once	CASSRNYAVEGDTDTQYF	TGTGCCAGCAGTAGAAATTACGCGGTTGAGGGTGACACAGATACGCAGTATTTT
TRBV7-2	-	TRBJ2-7	-	CASSPQRTGTSWAISYEQYF	TGTGCCAGCAGCCCACAACGGACAGGGACTAGCTGGGCTATCTCCTACGAGCAGTACTTC
TRBV27	-	TRBJ2-2	-	CASSWNPGAAGELFF	TGTGCCAGCAGTTGGAACCCCGGGGCAGCAGGAGAGCTGTTTTTT
TRBV7-2	-	TRBJ2-5	few	CASSPMTDQETQYF	TGTGCCAGCAGCCCCATGACAGATCAAGAGACCCAGTACTTC
TRBV27	-	TRBJ1-2	-	CASSFLGTNYGYTF	TGTGCCAGCAGTTTCCTAGGGACTAACTATGGCTACACCTTC
TRBV4-3	-	TRBJ2-3	-	CASSQVSRTDTQYF	TGCGCCAGCAGCCAAGTTAGTCGCACAGATACGCAGTATTTT
TRBV14	-	TRBJ2-3	-	CASSQASRWFYDTQYF	TGTGCCAGCAGCCAAGCTTCCAGGTGGTTCTACGATACGCAGTATTTT
TRBV5-6	-	TRBJ2-7	-	CASSLLGGDEQYF	TGTGCCAGCAGCCTCCTTGGGGGCGACGAGCAGTACTTC
TRBV7-9	-	TRBJ2-7	-	CASSLALLARDEQYF	TGTGCCAGCAGCTTGGCGCTACTAGCTAGGGACGAGCAGTACTTC
TRBV5-5	-	TRBJ1-2	-	CASSVEGERGGYYGYTF	TGTGCCAGCAGCGTCGAGGGGGAAAGGGGCGGATACTATGGCTACACCTTC
TRBV12-3/TRBV12-4	-	TRBJ1-6	-	CASSFEASPLHF	TGTGCCAGCAGTTTCGAGGCGTCACCCCTCCACTTT
TRBV9	-	TRBJ2-1	-	CASSVGPGLSYNEQFF	TGTGCCAGCAGCGTCGGTCCGGGACTTTCCTACAATGAGCAGTTCTTC
TRBV12-3/TRBV12-4	-	TRBJ2-7	few	CASSFGVPTYEQYF	TGTGCCAGCAGTTTCGGAGTCCCAACCTACGAGCAGTACTTC
TRBV5-1	TRBD2	TRBJ2-1	many	CASRLASGGADEQFF	TGCGCCAGCAGACTGGCCAGCGGGGGGGCCGATGAGCAGTTCTTC
TRBV2	-	TRBJ2-5	-	CASSGSLATQETQYF	TGTGCCAGCAGTGGCTCCCTAGCGACTCAAGAGACCCAGTACTTC
TRBV11-2	-	TRBJ2-3	-	CASSLGPYTDTQYF	TGTGCCAGCAGCTTAGGGCCTTACACAGATACGCAGTATTTT
TRBV6-2/TRBV6-3	-	TRBJ2-1	-	CASNSSSNNEQFF	TGTGCCAGCAACTCCTCAAGTAACAATGAGCAGTTCTTC
TRBV4-3	-	TRBJ2-3	few	CASSHFAGASDGTDTQYF	TGCGCCAGCAGCCATTTCGCCGGGGCTAGCGACGGCACAGATACGCAGTATTTT
TRBV4-2	-	TRBJ2-1	-	CASSQDWRNNEQFF	TGTGCCAGCAGCCAAGATTGGAGGAACAATGAGCAGTTCTTC
TRBV30	TRBD1	TRBJ1-2	-	CALTGTGSIYGYTF	TGTGCCTTAACCGGGACAGGGAGTATCTATGGCTACACCTTC
TRBV4-3	TRBD2	TRBJ2-4	-	CASSQDQAGGPIQYF	TGCGCCAGCAGCCAAGATCAAGCGGGGGGCCCCATTCAGTACTTC
TRBV10-3	-	TRBJ2-1	few	CAITDQAGQPYQRSYNEQFF	TGTGCCATCACCGACCAGGCGGGACAGCCCTATCAGAGGTCCTACAATGAGCAGTTCTTC
TRBV7-9	-	TRBJ2-5	-	CASSLARWSQETQYF	TGTGCCAGCAGCTTAGCGCGGTGGAGCCAAGAGACCCAGTACTTC
TRBV14	TRBD1	TRBJ2-7	-	CASSLPGTGAYEQYF	TGTGCCAGCAGCCTCCCCGGGACAGGGGCCTACGAGCAGTACTTC
TRBV9	TRBD2	TRBJ2-7	-	CASSVLAGASEQYF	TGTGCCAGCAGCGTTCTAGCGGGAGCATCCGAGCAGTACTTC
TRBV10-3	-	TRBJ2-5	-	CAISESKPRPGQETQYF	TGTGCCATCAGTGAGTCGAAGCCCCGGCCCGGCCAAGAGACCCAGTACTTC
TRBV3-1	-	TRBJ2-1	-	CASSPLRGQETQFF	TGTGCCAGCAGCCCCCTGCGGGGCCAAGAGACCCAGTTCTTC
TRBV7-2	TRBD2	TRBJ2-5	-	CASSLKTSGTRETQYF	TGTGCCAGCAGCCTTAAGACTAGCGGAACCCGGGAGACCCAGTACTTC
TRBV29-1	-	TRBJ2-4	-	CSVAVSADLAKNIQYF	TGCAGCGTTGCGGTTTCGGCGGACCTAGCCAAAAACATTCAGTACTTC
TRBV4-3	-	TRBJ2-5	-	CASSQDDGGGETQYF	TGCGCCAGCAGCCAAGATGATGGGGGTGGAGAGACCCAGTACTTC
TRBV30	TRBD2	TRBJ2-3	-	CAWTPGDGRYTQYF	TGTGCCTGGACCCCGGGGGACGGGAGGTATACGCAGTATTTT
TRBV6-1	TRBD1	TRBJ1-2	-	CASSDRTGGLYGYTF	TGTGCCAGCAGTGATCGTACAGGGGGCCTTTATGGCTACACCTTC
TRBV6-6	-	TRBJ2-2	-	CASNKDLWQGNTGELFF	TGTGCCAGCAATAAAGATTTATGGCAGGGGAACACCGGGGAGCTGTTTTTT
TRBV4-1	TRBD2	TRBJ2-5	-	CASSQGTGTSGRKETQYF	TGCGCCAGCAGCCAAGGTACCGGGACTAGCGGGAGAAAAGAGACCCAGTACTTC
TRBV6-5	TRBD1	TRBJ2-7	-	CASSLTGVVYEQYF	TGTGCCAGCAGTTTGACAGGGGTGGTTTACGAGCAGTACTTC
TRBV4-1	-	TRBJ2-7	few	CASSPGIEFYEQYF	TGCGCCAGCAGCCCCGGGATAGAGTTCTACGAGCAGTACTTC
TRBV29-1	TRBD1	TRBJ2-4	few	CSVRDRGPENIQYF	TGCAGCGTAAGGGACAGGGGCCCGGAAAACATTCAGTACTTC
TRBV20-1	-	TRBJ1-5	-	CSAKPGQGRQHF	TGCAGTGCTAAACCCGGACAAGGCAGACAGCATTTT
TRBV7-9	-	TRBJ1-2	-	CASSVEDWNYGYTF	TGTGCCAGCAGCGTTGAGGACTGGAACTATGGCTACACCTTC
TRBV4-3	-	TRBJ1-2	once	CASSQNLVGRGYTF	TGCGCCAGCAGCCAGAACCTCGTGGGTCGGGGCTACACCTTC
TRBV3-1	-	TRBJ2-7	-	CASSQLGEAYEQYF	TGTGCCAGCAGCCAGCTAGGAGAGGCCTACGAGCAGTACTTC
TRBV7-9	-	TRBJ1-5	-	CASSDTGALNQPQHF	TGTGCCAGCAGCGACACCGGGGCTCTCAACCAGCCCCAGCATTTT
TRBV6-2/TRBV6-3	-	TRBJ2-3	-	CATGFLDTQYF	TGTGCTACGGGCTTTTTGGATACGCAGTATTTT
TRBV27	-	TRBJ1-1	few	CASSLVGETEAFF	TGTGCCAGCAGTCTGGTGGGGGAAACTGAAGCTTTCTTT
TRBV5-1	-	TRBJ2-1	few	CASSWDGTHSYNEQFF	TGCGCCAGCAGCTGGGACGGTACGCATTCCTACAATGAGCAGTTCTTC